Each of the 5 T cell receptor beta chains below was sequenced from the same sample in a study of Ad26.COV2.S vaccination and SARS-CoV-2 variants. Treatment indicated: some 19 received Ad26.COV2.S at low or high dose, single or two shots; a few received placebo; per-sample allocation not given. At day 63 after the first vaccine or placebo injection, samples were drawn. This table comes from immunoSEQ multiplex PCR, and its TCRdb copy is limited to in-frame clones, with some not included. Among a few hundred thousand clones, 87% were seen once, and the ten largest hold around 3.7%. The sample in question was peripheral blood, obtained in a trial of Ad26.COV2.S vaccine versus placebo. Every receptor here comes from a person between 18 and 65 years old who received the Ad26.COV2.S COVID-19 vaccine or a placebo.

The chain couples TRBV5-1 to TRBJ2-1, with 8 nucleotides matching TRBD2. The CDR3 covers 16 residues. Trimming removed 0 bases from V and 3 bases from J; junction bases left unmatched: 5. Germline V gene sequence: CDR1 SGHRS, CDR2 YFSETQ. The CDR3 nucleotides are TGCGCCAGCAGCTTGGATGCGGGGGGTTTCTACAATGAGCAGTTCTTC. Translated, it gives CASSLDAGGFYNEQFF.

The V call is TRBV10-3, the J call TRBJ1-1; D is unclear. Germline V gene data show CDR1 as ENHRY and CDR2 as SYGVKD. Trimming pared 3 bases from V and 1 base from J, leaving 12 bases between. The CDR3 is 15 residues long. The CDR3 spells CAISDGGFRNTEAFF. CDR3 bases: TGTGCCATCAGTGATGGAGGGTTTAGGAACACTGAAGCTTTCTTT.

V and J are TRBV4-2 and TRBJ2-7; 11 nucleotides agree with TRBD1. Germline CDR1 LGHNA, CDR2 YNFKEQ. After removal of 1 base from V and 2 bases from J, the junction contained 4 bases not matched to a gene. The CDR3 length is 16 residues. In DNA, the CDR3 is TGTGCCAGCAGCCAAGTGTCGGGACAGGGGGCCTACGAGCAGTACTTC. It specifies CASSQVSGQGAYEQYF.

V usage is TRBV6-5 and J usage is TRBJ2-1; D uncertain. Germline assignment: CDR1 MNHEY and CDR2 SVGAGI. This CDR3 spans 12 amino acids. V was shortened by 6 bases and J by 15 bases, with 18 bases between the two germline ends. CDR3 sequence reads: CASSPGLSVRFF. In nucleotides, the CDR3 is TGTGCCAGCAGCCCCGGGTTGTCAGTCCGGTTCTTC.

V usage is TRBV6-2 or TRBV6-3 and J usage is TRBJ1-1; 8 bases agree with TRBD1. This CDR3 has 15 amino acids. CDR1 MNHEY and CDR2 SVGEGT come from the germline V gene. With 6 bases clipped from V and 1 base from J, the junction kept 7 bases outside the gene matches. As DNA, the CDR3 is TGTGCCAGCAGCCTTAGGCAGGGGGCGAACACTGAAGCTTTCTTT. Translation: CASSLRQGANTEAFF.